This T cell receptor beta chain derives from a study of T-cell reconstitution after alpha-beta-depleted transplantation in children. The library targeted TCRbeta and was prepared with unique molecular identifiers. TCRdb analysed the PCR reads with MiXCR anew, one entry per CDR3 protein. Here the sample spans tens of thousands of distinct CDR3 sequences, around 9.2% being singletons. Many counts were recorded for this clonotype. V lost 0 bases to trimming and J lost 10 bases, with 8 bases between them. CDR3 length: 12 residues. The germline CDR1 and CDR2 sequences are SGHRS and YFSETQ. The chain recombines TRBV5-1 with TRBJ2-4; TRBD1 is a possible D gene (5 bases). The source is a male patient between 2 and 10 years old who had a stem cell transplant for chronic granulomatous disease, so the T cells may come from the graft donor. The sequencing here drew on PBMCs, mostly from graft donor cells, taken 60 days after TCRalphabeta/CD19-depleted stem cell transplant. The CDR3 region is CASSLAGHIQYF. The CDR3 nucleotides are TGCGCCAGCAGCTTGGCAGGGCATATTCAGTACTTC.